Listed here is a single TCR beta chain. The specificity of this receptor is unknown. No much larger clonotype is one base removed from it; base qualities were not supplied. The sample is drawn from a study of blood T cell repertoires in COVID-19 (TCRdb year 2020). Context from the whole study: The collaborator samples originated in the United States, Italy and Spain and spanned the acute and convalescent phases of COVID-19. A freely available public database, intended as a resource for researchers studying the immune response to SARS-CoV-2, is where the repertoires were released. The prospective study material was composed of cDNA or gDNA derived from T cells, B-cell-depleted T cells, or PBMCs. HLA class I and class II types, where available, came from metadata supplied by the sample provider rather than from assay-based typing. Nearly every sample came with metadata listing a de-identified subject ID, COVID-19 status, age in years and sex. The samples were drawn from the first 160 participants of the ongoing ImmuneRACE study and from 950 to 1,500 subjects provided by 6 global collaborators. Deeply sampled blood TCRbeta repertoires from subjects exposed to, actively infected with, or recovered from COVID-19 were included in the dataset.

Each collaborating institution followed its own protocols to collect whole blood in K2EDTA tubes. Collaborator samples were shipped for TCRbeta analysis as frozen whole blood, isolated PBMCs, or DNA extracted from either sample type. Based on the germline V gene, the CDR1 and CDR2 sequences are MDHEN and SYDVKM. V sheds 5 bases and J sheds 8 bases, leaving 15 bases between their ends. Counted from cysteine to phenylalanine, this CDR3 has 13 amino acids. Here the CDR3 DNA is all that survives: 39 bases in frame from base 1. The immunoSEQ Assay, a bias-controlled multiplex PCR, was used to amplify TCRbeta CDR3 regions from genomic DNA. The authors processed their data as follows. Within the assay, amplification of reference gene primers was used to estimate how many nucleated cells each sample contained. Sequence reads were collapsed and filtered to measure the absolute abundance of every unique TCRbeta CDR3 rearrangement. For each sample, productive Simpson clonality was calculated by taking the square root of Simpson's diversity index across productive rearrangements. Drawn from immuneACCESS, this table holds only the in-frame rearrangements with V and J called that TCRdb kept. Clones are partly lost; checked studies trace under half to an unresolved V gene and leave the rest unexplained. D and trimming were read from the DNA, whereas the V and J calls and clone size are those reported in that table. This sample comprises some 120,000 clones, less than 85% of them detected only once. 0.7% to 1% of the sample goes to the ten largest clones.

What the authors observed across the whole study: The quantity of clinical and demographic metadata differed by source and by participant and was supplied without curation.

This clonotype was obtained from a human donor with acute or convalescent COVID-19. The donor label of this sample is uncertain. The sample taken for sequencing was peripheral blood. This receptor chain uses TRBV28 and TRBJ1-2; the D gene lacks a confident call. The DNA sequence reads TGTGCCAGCAGTCCCCCGGGAGTTAGGGGCTACACCTTC. Translated, it reads CASSPPGVRGYTF.